This TCR beta chain was retrieved from a study of T cells in Graves' hyperthyroidism and ophthalmopathy (dated by TCRdb to between 2018 and 2021). In the study overall: Peripheral blood was sampled at the time of initial diagnosis, prior to any treatment. To identify distinguishing TCR V-J signatures, a discovery cohort of about 95 patients was used, comprising 43 with Graves' ophthalmopathy and roughly 60 with stable Graves' hyperthyroidism. The study also compared thyroid tissue and blood T-cell repertoires from a handful of Graves' hyperthyroidism patients. After blood sampling, hyperthyroidism patients were treated with methimazole at a starting dose of 30 mg daily, and ophthalmopathy patients were treated with high-dose intravenous methylprednisolone. For training and testing, the 100 or so patients in the discovery cohort were randomly divided in a 7:3 ratio. An independent validation cohort of about 20 hyperthyroidism patients and about 16 patients who later progressed to ophthalmopathy tested prospective prediction of ophthalmopathy. According to the paper, TCR Vbeta CDR3 sequencing was carried out on over 130 peripheral blood samples, which came from fewer than 50 ophthalmopathy, under 80 hyperthyroidism and roughly 17 progressor patients. What the authors observed across the whole study: In cross-validation, a model built on a 13 V-J signature told ophthalmopathy apart from stable hyperthyroidism with 87.88% sensitivity and approximately 84% specificity, and in testing the same model reached 80%/75%. Sample size was not statistically predetermined, and investigators were not blinded to group allocation. Blood samples also contained most of the expanded thyroid clonotypes (frequency above 0.001), which suggests that blood repertoires may reflect thyroid immune responses. In validation, progression to ophthalmopathy was predicted by the model with 55% to 71% sensitivity and under 85% specificity, a median of roughly 6 months before onset.

The junction carries 14 bases between V and J, which are trimmed by 6 bases and 3 bases respectively. Measured from the cysteine to the phenylalanine, the CDR3 is 14 residues long. The sequence is cut down to CDR3 DNA, 42 bases in frame from base 1. As encoded in the germline V gene (reference sequence), CDR1 is SEHNR while CDR2 is FQNEAQ. Stable Graves' hyperthyroidism was defined as no progression to ophthalmopathy during 18 months of follow-up. Hyperthyroidism patients were newly diagnosed, with disease duration under 2 months, and aged 18 to 65 years. The study excluded patients with uncontrolled infections, other autoimmune diseases, pregnancy or lactation. Diagnoses were established on the basis of clinical symptoms, serum thyroxine and TRAb, thyroid ultrasound, and orbital computed tomography. PBMCs were separated from about 10 ml of fresh peripheral blood using Ficoll-Paque density gradient centrifugation. Trizol reagent was used to extract total RNA, and RNA quality was then checked on an Agilent 2100 Bioanalyzer.

Concerning this clonotype itself: This clone's antigen is unknown. Base-call qualities are not available, and no considerably larger clone is one nucleotide away.

The TCR beta CDR3 regions were amplified from RNA transcripts. The TCR CDR3 was subjected to a first round of RT-PCR using the HTBI primer set and the Qiagen OneStep RT-PCR kit. Libraries were constructed in a second round of multiplex PCR, after which size selection and purification were carried out. The libraries were sequenced on an Illumina HiSeq2000 using paired-end 100 bp reads. Processing in the source paper ran as follows. SOAPnuke was used to process the raw data, removing reads that contained adapters or uncalled bases, had a mean Phred below 15, or lacked an exact match to the constant primer or identifier. COPE v1.2.5 was used to merge high-quality paired reads, and clonotypes were defined as unique nucleotide sequences. MiTCR v1.1 was used to align the clonotypes against IMGT TRBV, TRBD and TRBJ reference segments. The analysis included only V-J combinations with a frequency above 0.0001, which together covered around 99% of the repertoires. A TCS score was defined as the ratio between F50 (clonal expansion) and ExV (chaos), using BLOSUM62-based TCRdist between CDR3 peptides within each V-J. Welch's t-statistics and random forest reduced fewer than 550 V-J features to about 13, which were used in a naive Bayes classifier (R e1071). Thyroid-blood repertoire similarity was quantified with the Morisita-Horn index. Using fastp at Q25 and MiXCR, TCRdb reprocessed the public reads and kept productive beta chains. Entries that share a CDR3 protein sequence are merged under the most common genes and DNA. The V and J calls here are based on TCRdb, not the publication. This sample is represented by about 840,000 distinct CDR3 sequences; over 35% of them were singletons. The ten largest clones capture approximately 8.7% of the sample.

Sequencing was done on a sample of blood. The sequence came from a man in his late teens or twenties with Graves' hyperthyroidism. Recombination linked TRBV7-9 to TRBJ2-5, with the D gene not confidently named. The CDR3 protein is CASSFRLVEETQYF. The nucleotide sequence is TGTGCCAGCAGTTTCCGACTCGTGGAAGAGACCCAGTACTTC. The entire variable domain, with the stretches around the CDR3 drawn from the reference TRBV7-9 and TRBJ2-5 proteins, is DTGVSQNPRHKITKRGQNVTFRCDPISEHNRLYWYRQTLGQGPEFLTYFQNEAQLEKSRLLSDRFSAERPKGSFSTLEIQRTEQGDSAMYLCASSFRLVEETQYFGPGTRLLVL.